The rows below give T cell receptor beta chains drawn from one sample of a study of response to subunit inactivated influenza vaccine. MiXCR, applied by TCRdb to the RT-PCR reads, yields one record per CDR3 protein. The sample has 400,000 to 650,000 distinct CDR3 sequences, approximately 7.3% seen once; the top ten hold under 15%. The source material was PBMCs from blood, sampled less than 25 months after vaccination. The receptors shown here come from a man aged 50-75 years who received an inactivated influenza vaccine. The CDR3 runs from the conserved cysteine through the conserved F or W. Each record gives: J gene, D gene, V gene, clone size, CDR3 DNA, CDR3 protein. The D gene is left open where the match is weak. The listing skips clone size in some rows; elsewhere it reads once, few, many or a size class.

TRBJ2-7	TRBD2	TRBV20-1	.	TGCAGTGCTAGACGGCTAGCGGGAGCTTACGAGCAGTACTTC	CSARRLAGAYEQYF
TRBJ2-1	TRBD2	TRBV11-2	many	TGTGCCAGCAGTAGACTAGCGGGGGGCCTGAGCTCCTACAATGAGCAGTTCTTC	CASSRLAGGLSSYNEQFF
TRBJ1-5	.	TRBV2	.	TGTGCCAGCAAGGATTGGGGGACTCAGCCCCAGCATTTT	CASKDWGTQPQHF
TRBJ2-3	.	TRBV6-1	many	TGTGCCAGCGGCCTCTCGGGGGACGATACGCAGTATTTT	CASGLSGDDTQYF
TRBJ1-2	.	TRBV24-1	few	TGTGCCACCAGTGCCTTTGGGAACAGCTATAACTATGGCTACACCTTC	CATSAFGNSYNYGYTF
TRBJ2-7	TRBD1	TRBV12-3/TRBV12-4	.	TGTGCCAGCAGTTTAGGACGATCGGACAGGGGAAGGAAGTCCTACGAGCAGTACTTC	CASSLGRSDRGRKSYEQYF
TRBJ2-1	.	TRBV6-1	few	TGTGCCAGCAAAAAAACGACAGACTCCTACAATGAGCAGTTCTTC	CASKKTTDSYNEQFF
TRBJ2-7	.	TRBV2	many	TGTGCCAGCAGCTACGGAGGAAACTACGAGCAGTACTTC	CASSYGGNYEQYF
TRBJ2-1	.	TRBV9	many	TGTGCCAGCAGCGTAGGAGCGTCAACCTACAATGAGCAGTTCTTC	CASSVGASTYNEQFF
TRBJ1-1	.	TRBV6-2/TRBV6-3	many	TGTGCCAGCAGTAAACTACCCCCGCGATCAGGGGCCTCCACTGAAGCTTTCTTT	CASSKLPPRSGASTEAFF
TRBJ2-1	.	TRBV24-1	.	TGTGCCACCAGTGTCGCAGCCGGGAGCGGCCCACCGGACAATGAGCAGTTCTTC	CATSVAAGSGPPDNEQFF
TRBJ2-3	TRBD2	TRBV20-1	few	TGCAGTGCTAGATTGAGGGGAGGGACAGATACGCAGTATTTT	CSARLRGGTDTQYF
TRBJ1-2	.	TRBV7-2	.	TGTGCCAGCAGCCGAGGTCAGCGGGGCGACTATGGCTACACCTTC	CASSRGQRGDYGYTF
TRBJ2-7	.	TRBV5-1	few	TGCGCCAGCAGCTTGGTTCATCAGGGGAGAGGCTACGAGCAGTACTTC	CASSLVHQGRGYEQYF
TRBJ2-5	TRBD1	TRBV20-1	few	TGCAGTGCAAGACAGGGTAGAGAGACCCAGTACTTC	CSARQGRETQYF
TRBJ2-1	.	TRBV23-1	.	TGCGCCAGCAGTCAATCTTTGGCGGGGCAGTTCTTC	CASSQSLAGQFF
TRBJ2-5	.	TRBV20-1	few	TGCAGTGCTAGTTCGAGGAGGGGGGCAGTGGAGACCCAGTACTTC	CSASSRRGAVETQYF
TRBJ2-2	.	TRBV24-1	.	TGTGCCACCAGTGATTTTAACACCGGGGAGCTGTTTTTT	CATSDFNTGELFF
TRBJ2-5	.	TRBV2	few	TGTGCCAGCAGCGTCGGGACTCAAGAGACCCAGTACTTC	CASSVGTQETQYF
TRBJ2-1	.	TRBV7-2	few	TGTGCCAGCAGCTTAGGTTCTGAAACATACAATGAGCAGTTCTTC	CASSLGSETYNEQFF
TRBJ2-7	TRBD2	TRBV5-1	many	TGCGCCAGCAGCTTACTAGCGGGGAGCTCCTACGAGCAGTACTTC	CASSLLAGSSYEQYF
TRBJ2-2	.	TRBV4-3	.	TGCGCCAGCAGCCAAATCGGGTCCACCGGGGAGCTGTTTTTT	CASSQIGSTGELFF
TRBJ2-3	.	TRBV3-1	.	TGTGCCAGCAGCCCTCGGACAGTCACAGATACGCAGTATTTT	CASSPRTVTDTQYF
TRBJ2-2	.	TRBV7-2	many	TGTGCCAGCACTCGGCCAGTCAACACCGGGGAGCTGTTTTTT	CASTRPVNTGELFF
TRBJ2-7	.	TRBV7-2	many	TGTGCCAGCAGCTTAGGATACGGCCCGGGGTACGAGCAGTACTTC	CASSLGYGPGYEQYF
TRBJ2-3	.	TRBV5-1	many	TGCGCCAGCAGCTCCCGGGAGCGGGCCACAGATACGCAGTATTTT	CASSSRERATDTQYF
TRBJ2-1	.	TRBV7-9	.	TGTGCCAGCAGCTTATCCCAGGGGGGGCATGAGCAGTTCTTC	CASSLSQGGHEQFF
TRBJ2-7	.	TRBV20-1	few	TGCAGTGCTAGAGGGGGCTGGGCCTACGAGCAGTACTTC	CSARGGWAYEQYF
TRBJ2-7	TRBD2	TRBV9	many	TGTGCCAGCAGCTCGACTAGCGGGATCTACGAGCAGTACTTC	CASSSTSGIYEQYF
TRBJ2-2	.	TRBV9	many	TGTGCCAGCACCCGGGACCCTTACACCGGGGAGCTGTTTTTT	CASTRDPYTGELFF
TRBJ2-6	TRBD1	TRBV5-5	few	TGTGCCAGCAGCTTGGAGGGACAGGTTTACTCTGGGGCCAACGTCCTGACTTTC	CASSLEGQVYSGANVLTF
TRBJ2-2	TRBD2	TRBV12-3/TRBV12-4	.	TGTGCCAGCAGTTTTGTGACAGCGGGAAACCTGGGGACCGGGGAGCTGTTTTTT	CASSFVTAGNLGTGELFF
TRBJ2-7	.	TRBV21-1	.	TGTGCCAGCAGCATACCGGGACAGGTTCTTGACGAGCAGTACTTC	CASSIPGQVLDEQYF
TRBJ2-5	TRBD1	TRBV3-1	.	TGTGCCAGCAGCCATACTACAGGGGGCCTCCAGTACTTC	CASSHTTGGLQYF
TRBJ1-2	.	TRBV5-6	few	TGTGCCAGCAGCCCTTATGCCGTTTCGGGCTTTTTGGGCTACACCTTC	CASSPYAVSGFLGYTF
TRBJ2-3	.	TRBV9	many	TGTGCCAGCAGCATCCGGGCCACAGATACGCAGTATTTT	CASSIRATDTQYF
TRBJ2-3	.	TRBV10-3	few	TGTGCCATCAGTGAGTCGGTGGGAGCTGCAGATACGCAGTATTTT	CAISESVGAADTQYF
TRBJ2-7	.	TRBV11-1	.	TGTGCCAGCAGCTTATGGACAGAGGGAGCCTACGAGCAGTACTTC	CASSLWTEGAYEQYF
TRBJ2-1	.	TRBV5-1	.	TGCGCCAGCAGCCCGGAAGGTAGTCCCCATGAGCAGTTCTTC	CASSPEGSPHEQFF
TRBJ2-7	.	TRBV7-2	many	TGTGCCAGCAGCCCTAGGGGCAGGCCCCCGACCTACGAGCAGTACTTC	CASSPRGRPPTYEQYF
TRBJ1-3	.	TRBV15	.	TGTGCCACCAGCAGAGACAGGACGAACTCTGGAAACACCATATATTTT	CATSRDRTNSGNTIYF
TRBJ2-1	TRBD2	TRBV5-1	many	TGCGCCAGCAACGGGGGGTCTACCTCCGGCAATGAGCAGTTCTTC	CASNGGSTSGNEQFF
TRBJ2-1	.	TRBV20-1	.	TGCAGTGCCCCCGGGGTACGGGAGAAGTACAATGAGCAGTTCTTC	CSAPGVREKYNEQFF
TRBJ2-3	.	TRBV12-3/TRBV12-4	many	TGTGCCAGCAGGCGTCGACTAGATTCAGATACGCAGTATTTT	CASRRRLDSDTQYF